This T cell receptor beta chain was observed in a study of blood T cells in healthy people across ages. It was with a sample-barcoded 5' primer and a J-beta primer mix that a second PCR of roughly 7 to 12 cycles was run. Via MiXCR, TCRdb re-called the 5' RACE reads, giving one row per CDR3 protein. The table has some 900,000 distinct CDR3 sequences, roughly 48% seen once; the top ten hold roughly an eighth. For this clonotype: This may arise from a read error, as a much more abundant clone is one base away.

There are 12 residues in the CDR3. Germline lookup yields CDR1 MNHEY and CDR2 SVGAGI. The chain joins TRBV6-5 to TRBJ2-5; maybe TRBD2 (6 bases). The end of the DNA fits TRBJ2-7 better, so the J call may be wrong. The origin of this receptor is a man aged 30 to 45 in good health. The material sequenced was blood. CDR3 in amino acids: CASRYAGLEQYF. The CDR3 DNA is TGTGCCAGCAGGTACGCGGGGCTCGAGCAGTACTTC.